These 24 T cell receptor beta chains share one sample of origin, sequenced in a study of spatial heterogeneity in lung cancer. TCRdb re-analysed the 5' RACE reads in MiXCR, keeping a single row per CDR3 protein. This sample has 30,000 to 45,000 distinct CDR3 sequences; roughly 7.2% occur once, and the top ten carry about 30%. Time point given: sample taken at primary tumor resection. Sample: PBMCs, taken at surgery. The receptors here all came from a female donor with early-stage non-small cell lung cancer.

The chain employs TRBV6-2 or TRBV6-3 and TRBJ2-1; D not certain. Per the germline V gene, CDR1 is MNHEY and CDR2 is SVGEGT. V lost 7 bases to trimming and J lost 2 bases, with 21 bases between them. This CDR3 spans 17 amino acids. In DNA, the CDR3 is TGTGCCAGCACCGACGTGGGCTCGAAAACGCCCTACAATGAGCAGTTCTTC. Protein: CASTDVGSKTPYNEQFF.

This clonotype is labeled medium-sized. The chain joins TRBV19 to TRBJ2-1; D may correspond to TRBD1 or TRBD2 (5 bases each). The germline CDR1 and CDR2 sequences are LNHDA and SQIVND (reference sequence). Trimming stripped 0 bases from V and 8 bases from J, with 14 bases between. This CDR3 spans 15 amino acids. The CDR3 DNA reads as TGTGCCAGTAGTATAGACATAGGTGGGGGTGATGAGCAGTTCTTC. It specifies CASSIDIGGGDEQFF.

Many counts were recorded for this clonotype. V is TRBV20-1 and J is TRBJ2-1; D perhaps matches TRBD1 (6 bases). The CDR3 contains 13 residues. Germline loops: CDR1 DFQATT, CDR2 SNEGSKA (reference sequence). V was shortened by 4 bases and J by 0 bases, with 7 bases between the two germline ends. CDR3 sequence (DNA): TGCAGTGCTAAGGACAGCTCCTACAATGAGCAGTTCTTC. Translated, it gives CSAKDSSYNEQFF.

Ten or more counts support this clonotype. V and J are TRBV7-9 and TRBJ2-7; D remains unclear. With 5 bases removed from V and 4 bases from J, the gap between germline ends came to 12 bases. CDR1 SEHNR and CDR2 FQNEAQ come from the germline V gene (reference sequence). The CDR3 has 13 residues. The CDR3 protein is CASSPPSTYEQYF. The CDR3 DNA reads as TGTGCCAGCAGCCCCCCATCAACTTACGAGCAGTACTTC.

This clonotype turned up a few times. The chain couples TRBV18 to TRBJ2-1; TRBD1 is a possible D gene (5 bases). CDR3 length equals 17 residues. V shed 2 bases and J shed 4 bases, with 18 bases lying between them. Germline loops: CDR1 KGHSH, CDR2 LQKENI. The CDR3 region has the DNA TGTGCCAGCTCACCAGGGCTGGGCAGGGCGTTTTACAATGAGCAGTTCTTC. It is translated as CASSPGLGRAFYNEQFF.

This clonotype has ten or more counts. V is TRBV5-1 and J is TRBJ2-1; 7 bases are shared with TRBD2. This CDR3 comprises 13 residues. V lost 5 bases and J lost 6; bases outside the gene matches: 5. Germline CDR1 reads SGHRS; CDR2 reads YFSETQ. CDR3: CASSAGAPNEQFF. DNA for the CDR3: TGCGCCAGCAGTGCGGGAGCCCCCAATGAGCAGTTCTTC.

This clonotype was observed at least ten times. This rearrangement joins TRBV23-1 to TRBJ2-3; D possibly corresponds to TRBD1 (6 bases). TRBV23-1 is flagged as an ORF with uncertain function. This CDR3 region has 17 residues. Trimming took off 4 bases at V and 0 bases at J, with 17 bases between the two ends. CDR3 region: CASSPKGTTSSTDTQYF. In DNA form, the CDR3 reads TGCGCCAGCAGTCCAAAGGGGACAACCTCTAGCACAGATACGCAGTATTTT.

This clonotype was observed at least ten times. This rearrangement joins TRBV13 to TRBJ2-7; D is unclear. The CDR3 sequence is 16 residues long. In germline, CDR1 is PRHDT, CDR2 FYEKMQ (reference sequence). V was trimmed by 5 bases and J by 3 bases, leaving 20 bases between them. The CDR3 here is CASSQLTRFGDYEQYF. CDR3 nucleotide sequence: TGTGCCAGCAGCCAGTTGACGAGGTTCGGCGACTACGAGCAGTACTTC.

This clonotype was seen many times. The rearrangement joins TRBV11-2 to TRBJ2-3, with 7 nucleotides matching TRBD2. The CDR3 has 14 amino acids. Germline CDR1 SGHAT, CDR2 FQNNGV. V dropped 5 bases and J dropped 4; count of bases not matched to a gene: 6. The CDR3 loop is CASSPRGSADTQYF. In DNA form, the CDR3 reads TGTGCCAGCAGCCCTCGCGGGAGTGCAGATACGCAGTATTTT.

This clonotype was detected a few times. This rearrangement joins TRBV28 to TRBJ2-7; TRBD2 matches at 7 bases. J gave up 3 bases and V 10 bases, and 6 bases lay outside the gene matches. The CDR3 consists of 12 residues. Looked up from germline, CDR1 is MDHEN and CDR2 is SYDVKM. CDR3 loop: CATGTTVYEQYF. CDR3 DNA sequence: TGTGCCACCGGGACTACGGTCTACGAGCAGTACTTC.

In its sample, this clonotype was seen many times. The chain has TRBV2 and TRBJ1-4, with D unclear. Germline V gene sequence: CDR1 SNHLY, CDR2 FYNNEI. The CDR3 loop spans 13 amino acids. V lost 7 bases and J lost 0, with 6 bases in between. The CDR3 nucleotides read TGTGCCAGCACAACCTCAACTAATGAAAAACTGTTTTTT. It is translated as CASTTSTNEKLFF.

CDR3 sequence reads: CASSPRTGTGELFF. Here the CDR3 DNA reads TGTGCCAGCTCACCACGGACAGGGACCGGGGAGCTGTTTTTT. The V and J genes are TRBV18 and TRBJ2-2, with 8 nucleotides matching TRBD1. The CDR3 runs to 14 residues. Germline V gives CDR1 KGHSH, CDR2 LQKENI. V lost 1 base to trimming and J lost 5 bases; unmatched junction nucleotides: 0.

This clonotype has a count of ten or more. The gene calls are TRBV7-6 and TRBJ2-2; TRBD1 is a possible D gene (6 bases). Germline CDR1 is SGHVS and CDR2 is FNYEAQ. The V gene lost 5 bases and the J gene lost 4 bases, with 17 bases spanning the gap. The CDR3 covers 16 residues. The CDR3: CASSKSYQGITGELFF. The CDR3 bases are TGTGCCAGCAGCAAAAGCTACCAGGGGATCACCGGGGAGCTGTTTTTT.

This clonotype came up a few times. The chain combines TRBV7-9 with TRBJ2-5; D is undetermined. The CDR3 sequence is 12 residues long. CDR1 is SEHNR and CDR2 is FQNEAQ in the germline V gene (reference sequence). V dropped 5 bases and J dropped 14 bases, with 18 bases sitting between them. CDR3 DNA: TGTGCCAGCAGCCACGACCGGCGCGCGAAATACTTC. It specifies CASSHDRRAKYF.

This clonotype was detected many times. The rearrangement links TRBV10-3 to TRBJ1-2; D gene uncertain. CDR1 is ENHRY, CDR2 SYGVKD, per germline. V lost 0 bases and J lost 3, with 5 bases in between. This CDR3 region has 13 residues. The CDR3 spells CAISESGYYGYTF. CDR3 in DNA: TGTGCCATCAGTGAGTCGGGTTACTATGGCTACACCTTC.

This clonotype occurred a few times. DNA of the CDR3: TGTGCCAGCAGCCCATTGACGGTTACGAACACCGGGGAGCTGTTTTTT. It encodes CASSPLTVTNTGELFF. The chain has TRBV7-9 and TRBJ2-2; D unresolved. The CDR3 totals 16 residues. Trimming removed 5 bases from V and 0 bases from J, with 13 bases in between. Germline loops: CDR1 SEHNR, CDR2 FQNEAQ (reference sequence).

This clonotype was counted many times. The rearrangement joins TRBV20-1 to TRBJ2-5; the D is unclear. CDR1 is DFQATT and CDR2 is SNEGSKA in the germline V gene (reference sequence). Trimming took 6 bases from V and 5 from J, leaving 13 bases between them. This CDR3 has 12 amino acids. The CDR3 coding sequence is TGCAGTGCCCCCCGGGCCGGCGAGACCCAGTACTTC. Protein: CSAPRAGETQYF.

This clonotype was found a few times. This rearrangement joins TRBV4-1 to TRBJ2-3; D is possibly TRBD2 (7 bases). CDR1 is MGHRA, CDR2 YSYEKL, per germline. V lost 0 bases to trimming and J lost 2 bases, with 18 bases between them. The CDR3 has 18 residues. The CDR3 sequence is CASSQDTGRGRSTDTQYF. The CDR3, as DNA: TGCGCCAGCAGCCAAGATACGGGGCGGGGGCGCTCCACAGATACGCAGTATTTT.

This clonotype was seen many times. The chain employs TRBV11-2 and TRBJ1-1, with D unresolved. V gave up 5 bases and J gave up 4 bases, with 11 bases separating them. Germline assignment: CDR1 SGHAT and CDR2 FQNNGV. The CDR3 is 13 amino acids. The CDR3 is CASSKHLVTEAFF. The DNA of the CDR3 is TGTGCCAGCAGCAAGCACTTAGTCACTGAAGCTTTCTTT.

This clonotype was observed many times. The chain couples TRBV28 to TRBJ2-1; the D gene is possibly TRBD1 (5 bases). The CDR3 has 13 amino acids. Germline V lookup: CDR1 MDHEN, CDR2 SYDVKM. Trimming removed 6 bases at V and 8 bases at J, with 14 bases between. The CDR3 bases are TGTGCCAGCAGGTTCCAGGGAATGGATGAGCAGTTCTTC. Its translation is CASRFQGMDEQFF. Full variable domain (rest looked up from reference TRBV28 and TRBJ2-1): DVKVTQSSRYLVKRTGEKVFLECVQDMDHENMFWYRQDPGLGLRLIYFSYDVKMKEKGDIPEGYSVSREKKERFSLILESASTNQTSMYLCASRFQGMDEQFFGPGTRLTVL.

This clonotype came up a few times. The rearrangement joins TRBV27 to TRBJ1-6, with 9 bases fitting TRBD1. The junction had 2 bases not matched to a gene; V was cut back by 2 bases and J by 9 bases. This CDR3 has 14 amino acids. CDR1 and CDR2 from the germline V gene are MNHEY and SMNVEV (reference sequence). The CDR3 DNA follows: TGTGCCAGCAGTTTAAGGGACAGGGTTTCACCCCTCCACTTT. Protein: CASSLRDRVSPLHF.

In this sample, this clonotype turned up a few times. This sequence joins TRBV18 and TRBJ1-2, with D maybe TRBD1 (5 bases). From germline, CDR1 is KGHSH and CDR2 LQKENI. With 4 bases removed from V and 4 bases from J, the gap between germline ends came to 13 bases. The CDR3 loop spans 14 amino acids. The CDR3 DNA reads TGTGCCAGCTCACGAAACCCCGGGGCCTATGGCTACACCTTC. It codes for CASSRNPGAYGYTF.

This clonotype was counted between two and nine times. The V and J genes are TRBV12-5 and TRBJ2-1; tentative D call: TRBD1 (5 bases). Germline-derived CDR1 and CDR2 are LGHNT and FRNRAP. CDR3 length: 13 residues. Trimming cost V 1 base and J 5 bases, with 6 bases left between them. Here the CDR3 reads CASGLAGNNEQFF. The CDR3 DNA reads TGTGCTAGTGGTTTGGCAGGGAACAATGAGCAGTTCTTC.

This clonotype was counted at least ten times. The chain combines TRBV6-6 with TRBJ2-1; 8 bases align to TRBD2. The CDR3 has 14 residues. After removal of 8 bases from V and 3 bases from J, the junction contained 6 bases not matched to a gene. CDR1 is MNHNY and CDR2 is SVGAGI in the germline V gene (reference sequence). The CDR3 region has the DNA TGTGCCAGCGGAGCGGGAGTTGTCTACAATGAGCAGTTCTTC. Protein sequence: CASGAGVVYNEQFF.